These T cell receptor beta chains were read from a single sample in a study of shared clonotypes between healthy human individuals. Clones were sequenced by immunoSEQ multiplex PCR, and TCRdb holds only the in-frame ones, with some missing. Among a few hundred thousand clones listed, 60% to 70% were seen once. Sequencing input: memory CD4+ T cells sorted from blood. Receptors were obtained from a man aged 30-40 years in good health. The CDR3 runs from the conserved cysteine through the conserved F or W. The order of the fields is clone size, CDR3 length, D gene, V gene, J gene, CDR3 DNA, CDR3 protein. D genes are given only for firm matches. The size field is filled for only some rows; it gives once, few, many or a size class.

.	16	TRBD1	TRBV14	TRBJ2-1	TGTGCCAGCAGCCAAGATAGGGACAGGACCTACAATGAGCAGTTCTTC	CASSQDRDRTYNEQFF
many	16	.	TRBV5-5	TRBJ2-6	TGTGCCAGCAGCTCGAACTATTACGGGGGGGCCAACGTCCTGACTTTC	CASSSNYYGGANVLTF
.	16	.	TRBV4-3	TRBJ2-7	TGCGCCAGCAGCCAAGAGTTGATTTCTAGCGCTGGAGGGCAGTACTTC	CASSQELISSAGGQYF
few	12	.	TRBV7-2	TRBJ2-7	TGTGCCAGCAGCTTAGGGACTGGAGCGGCAACCTTC	CASSLGTGAATF
few	13	.	TRBV2	TRBJ2-2	TGTGCCAGCAGTGGTGATCAATTCGGGGAGCTGTTTTTT	CASSGDQFGELFF
.	14	TRBD1	TRBV18	TRBJ2-5	TGTGCCAGCTCGCTGACAGGGGGTGCGGAGACCCAGTACTTC	CASSLTGGAETQYF
.	13	.	TRBV15	TRBJ1-4	TGTGCCACCAGCAGACGGCCCAATGAAAAACTGTTTTTT	CATSRRPNEKLFF
.	13	.	TRBV7-8	TRBJ2-7	TGTGCCAGCAGCCTCGCTAGGGACAACGAGCAGTACTTC	CASSLARDNEQYF
.	15	TRBD2	TRBV9	TRBJ2-1	TGTGCCAGCGCGGGGCGGGAGAGCCCTTACAATGAGCAGTTCTTC	CASAGRESPYNEQFF
.	15	.	TRBV2	TRBJ2-5	TGTGCCAGCAGATTTGAGTTGGGACGGCAAGAGACCCAGTACTTC	CASRFELGRQETQYF
.	14	.	TRBV2	TRBJ1-5	TGTGCCAGCAGTGAAAGGACGGGCAATCAGCCCCAGCATTTT	CASSERTGNQPQHF
.	14	TRBD1	TRBV18	TRBJ1-2	TGTGCCAGCTCAACAGTGGACAGGAGCTATGGCTACACCTTC	CASSTVDRSYGYTF
few	14	.	TRBV5-5	TRBJ2-5	TGTGCCAGCAGGTCGACAGGTAACCAAGAGACCCAGTACTTC	CASRSTGNQETQYF
.	15	.	TRBV6-1	TRBJ2-3	TGTGCCAGCAGTGAAAGGGGAGGGGGCCCAGATACGCAGTATTTT	CASSERGGGPDTQYF
.	14	.	TRBV4-3	TRBJ2-5	TGCGCCAGCAGCCAAGATTACTACCAAGAGACCCAGTACTTC	CASSQDYYQETQYF
.	18	TRBD2	TRBV9	TRBJ2-3	TGTGCCAGCAGCGTAGCAAGCAGGACTAGCGGGTACACAGATACGCAGTATTTT	CASSVASRTSGYTDTQYF
.	15	.	TRBV10-3	TRBJ2-1	TGTGCCATCAGTGATACCCAGCGGAGGGGGGATGAGCAGTTCTTC	CAISDTQRRGDEQFF
few	15	.	TRBV27	TRBJ1-2	TGTGCCAGCAGTCCCACAGGGACTCTGACCTATGGCTACACCTTC	CASSPTGTLTYGYTF
few	12	.	TRBV15	TRBJ2-5	TGTGCCACCGGGCGGCTCGGAGAGACCCAGTACTTC	CATGRLGETQYF
few	14	TRBD2	TRBV2	TRBJ2-4	TGTGCCACCTACCCCGTCGGGACTAGCGGGAGATTGTACTTC	CATYPVGTSGRLYF
.	17	.	TRBV7-2	TRBJ2-7	TGTGCCAGCAGCTTGCAAGTCCACCCGGAAAATCACTACGAGCAGTACTTC	CASSLQVHPENHYEQYF
.	12	.	TRBV28	TRBJ2-3	TGTGCCAGCAGTATGTCCACAGATACGCAGTATTTT	CASSMSTDTQYF
.	14	.	TRBV28	TRBJ1-2	TGTGCCAGCAGTTTTCCTGGAGGGATTCTTGGCTACACCTTC	CASSFPGGILGYTF
.	15	TRBD2	TRBV25-1	TRBJ2-1	TGTGCCAGCGCAGCGGGAGGGTTCTCCTACAATGAGCAGTTCTTC	CASAAGGFSYNEQFF
once	14	TRBD2	TRBV28	TRBJ2-7	TGTGCCAGCAGCCGGGGGGGTCCGACCTACGAGCAGTACTTC	CASSRGGPTYEQYF
.	16	TRBD1	TRBV2	TRBJ1-2	TGTGCCAGCAGTGAAACGGGAGGGACAGGAGGTTATGGCTACACCTTC	CASSETGGTGGYGYTF
.	13	.	TRBV7-9	TRBJ2-5	TGTGCCAGCAGCTTAACTCAGTCAGAGACCCAGTACTTC	CASSLTQSETQYF
few	12	.	TRBV11-2	TRBJ2-1	TGTGCCAGCTCGATCGGGGGCAGTGAGCAGTTCTTC	CASSIGGSEQFF
few	12	.	TRBV2	TRBJ2-1	TGTGCCAGCAATCCCCAGACTGAGGGGCAGTTCTTC	CASNPQTEGQFF
.	17	.	TRBV5-1	TRBJ2-1	TGCGCCAGCAGCACAAGTTTTGGGAGTCTCGTCTACAATGAGCAGTTCTTC	CASSTSFGSLVYNEQFF
.	11	.	TRBV5-1	TRBJ2-7	TGCGCCAGCAGCTTGGAATACGAGCAGTACTTC	CASSLEYEQYF
few	13	.	TRBV6-1	TRBJ1-5	TGTGCCAGCAGCCGCGATCGGGGCCAGCCCCAGCATTTT	CASSRDRGQPQHF
.	15	.	TRBV5-1	TRBJ2-1	TGCGCCAGCAGCTTGCGAGGACAAACAAGCAATGAGCAGTTCTTC	CASSLRGQTSNEQFF
few	14	.	TRBV5-1	TRBJ2-5	TGCGCCAGCAGCGCGGGGACTGAACAAGAGACCCAGTACTTC	CASSAGTEQETQYF
few	13	.	TRBV2	TRBJ1-5	TGTGCCAGCAGCGATACAGGGAATCAGCCCCAGCATTTT	CASSDTGNQPQHF
few	15	TRBD2	TRBV7-3	TRBJ2-1	TGTGCCAGCAGCCGGGACTATTTATCCTACAATGAGCAGTTCTTC	CASSRDYLSYNEQFF
.	15	.	TRBV5-4	TRBJ2-7	TGTGCCAGCAGCTTGGGGTCGCTCAGAATCTACGAGCAGTACTTC	CASSLGSLRIYEQYF
few	15	.	TRBV7-2	TRBJ2-7	TGTGCCAGCAGCCAGCAGCCCGGGACGATCTACGAGCAGTACTTC	CASSQQPGTIYEQYF
.	14	.	TRBV29-1	TRBJ1-1	TGCAGCGTCCAAGGGGCAGGGTGGGGGACTGAAGCTTTCTTT	CSVQGAGWGTEAFF
few	15	TRBD1	TRBV11-2	TRBJ2-7	TGTGCCAGCAGCTTAGGGGGGACAGCCAGCTACGAGCAGTACTTC	CASSLGGTASYEQYF
few	15	.	TRBV11-2	TRBJ1-3	TGTGCCAGCAGTTTTGACAGGTGGAGCGGAAACACCATATATTTT	CASSFDRWSGNTIYF
many	13	TRBD1	TRBV14	TRBJ1-2	TGTGCCAGCAGCCGGGACAGCTTCTATGGCTACACCTTC	CASSRDSFYGYTF
.	12	.	TRBV14	TRBJ1-2	TGTGCCAGCAGCCAAGCCTTCTATGGCTACACCTTC	CASSQAFYGYTF
many	14	.	TRBV9	TRBJ2-7	TGTGCCAGCAGCGTAGACCCCGCCGGGTACGAGCAGTACTTC	CASSVDPAGYEQYF
.	15	.	TRBV6-5	TRBJ2-2	TGTGCCAGCAGTTACTCGACAGAGGGGCCCGGGGAGCTGTTTTTT	CASSYSTEGPGELFF
.	18	TRBD2	TRBV25-1	TRBJ2-3	TGTGCCAGCAGTGCGAGGACTAGCGGGAGGGTGCCTAAGGATACGCAGTATTTT	CASSARTSGRVPKDTQYF
.	16	.	TRBV12-5	TRBJ2-1	TGTGCTAGTGGTTTGGTACTCCCCGGGACCTACAATGAGCAGTTCTTC	CASGLVLPGTYNEQFF
.	15	.	TRBV6-6	TRBJ2-1	TGTGCCAGCAGTCTGCGGGAAATCTCCTACAATGAGCAGTTCTTC	CASSLREISYNEQFF
.	15	.	TRBV14	TRBJ2-7	TGTGCCAGCAGCCAAGGGTTAGCTGGGACCTACGAGCAGTACTTC	CASSQGLAGTYEQYF
few	15	.	TRBV5-5	TRBJ2-3	TGTGCCAGCAGTCCCCTTCAGGAAAGCCGGTATACGCAGTATTTT	CASSPLQESRYTQYF
.	15	TRBD2	TRBV28	TRBJ2-7	TGTGCCAGCATCACTGGGGTAGCGGGCTCCTACGAGCAGTACTTC	CASITGVAGSYEQYF
few	14	.	TRBV10-3	TRBJ2-1	TGTGCCATCAGTGAGGGGGAGATTTACAATGAGCAGTTCTTC	CAISEGEIYNEQFF
many	14	.	TRBV7-9	TRBJ1-5	TGTGCCAGCAACCGGGGAGAGGGCAATCAGCCCCAGCATTTT	CASNRGEGNQPQHF
.	14	.	TRBV6-6	TRBJ1-1	TGTGCCAGCAGTTACTCTTACACCCACCCTGAAGCTTTCTTT	CASSYSYTHPEAFF
.	14	.	TRBV4-1	TRBJ1-2	TGCGCCAGCAGCCCGACAGACAGGACAGATGGCTACACCTTC	CASSPTDRTDGYTF
once	12	TRBD2	TRBV6-5	TRBJ2-5	TGTGCCAGCAGGAGCGGGGTGGAGACCCAGTACTTC	CASRSGVETQYF